These 8 T cell receptor beta chains originate from one sample sequenced in a study of neurological immune-mediated disorders. TCRdb re-called the 5' RACE reads with MiXCR, one entry per CDR3 protein. Of 70,000 to 90,000 distinct CDR3 sequences detected, 5% to 6.5% appear once; the ten largest clones hold roughly 7.9%. This sample's time point: longitudinal time-point 2. The sequenced sample consisted of PBMCs. Source of these receptors: a woman aged 60-75 years with multiple sclerosis.

This clonotype was counted many times. The chain employs TRBV7-2 and TRBJ2-7; D uncertain. Germline lookup yields CDR1 SGHTA and CDR2 FQGNSA. The CDR3 length is 15 residues. The germline V and J ends were trimmed by 4 bases and 3 bases, with 16 bases remaining between them. CDR3 sequence (DNA): TGTGCCAGCAGCTCACCAGACTGGATCCTCTACGAGCAGTACTTC. As protein: CASSSPDWILYEQYF. Supplemented by reference TRBV7-2 and TRBJ2-7, the full variable domain reads GAGVSQSPSNKVTEKGKDVELRCDPISGHTALYWYRQSLGQGLEFLIYFQGNSAPDKSGLPSDRFSAERTGGSVSTLTIQRTQQEDSAVYLCASSSPDWILYEQYFGPGTRLTVT.

J is TRBJ2-3 and V is TRBV18, with D possibly matching TRBD1 (5 bases). Germline assignment: CDR1 KGHSH and CDR2 LQKENI. With 3 bases removed from V and 2 bases from J, the gap between germline ends came to 9 bases. This CDR3 has 14 residues. CDR3 nucleotide sequence: TGTGCCAGCTCACCTGACAGCTACACAGATACGCAGTATTTT. Its protein product is CASSPDSYTDTQYF.

This clonotype occurred many times. V gene TRBV14 combines with J gene TRBJ1-1; 10 bases are a match to TRBD1. After removal of 6 bases from V and 5 bases from J, the junction contained 9 bases not matched to a gene. CDR3 length equals 15 residues. Germline-derived CDR1 and CDR2 are SGHDN and FVKESK. CDR3 sequence (DNA): TGTGCCAGCAGGGTGGGACAGGGGTGGAATACTGAAGCTTTCTTT. Protein product: CASRVGQGWNTEAFF.

This clonotype was seen repeatedly, ten times or more. The chain recombines TRBV6-5 with TRBJ2-7, with D tentatively TRBD1 (6 bases). Trimming removed 0 bases from V and 2 bases from J, with 11 bases in between. The CDR3 is made up of 15 amino acids. Per the germline V gene, CDR1 is MNHEY and CDR2 is SVGAGI. The CDR3 is CASSYSPGQPYEQYF. CDR3 bases: TGTGCCAGCAGTTACTCCCCGGGACAACCCTACGAGCAGTACTTC.

This clonotype was counted at least ten times. CDR3 sequence: CASSFILQNTGELFF. The CDR3 coding sequence is TGTGCCAGCAGCTTTATCCTGCAGAACACCGGGGAGCTGTTTTTT. This chain connects TRBV7-8 to TRBJ2-2, with D uncertain. The CDR3 contains 15 residues. The germline V and J ends were trimmed by 3 bases and 1 base, with 9 bases remaining between them. Germline-derived CDR1 and CDR2 are SGHVS and FQNEAQ.

This clonotype was observed many times. The J gene is TRBJ2-7, the V gene TRBV5-1; 10 nucleotides line up with TRBD1. Per germline, CDR1 SGHRS and CDR2 YFSETQ. The CDR3 loop spans 16 amino acids. The J segment lost 5 bases and the V segment lost 3 bases, leaving 11 bases of the junction unmatched. The CDR3 DNA is TGCGCCAGCAGCTGGTTTCCGGGACAGGGGCGTAACGAGCAGTACTTC. It encodes CASSWFPGQGRNEQYF.

At least ten counts were recorded for this clonotype. This chain joins TRBV3-1 and TRBJ1-4, with D uncertain. This CDR3 spans 15 amino acids. The V gene lost 0 bases and the J gene lost 7 bases, with 12 bases spanning the gap. Germline V CDR1 and CDR2: LGHDT, YNNKEL (reference sequence). CDR3 amino acids: CASSQDIVTAEKLFF. The DNA for the CDR3 is TGTGCCAGCAGCCAAGATATTGTAACCGCTGAAAAACTGTTTTTT.

This clonotype showed up many times. The gene calls are TRBV6-5 and TRBJ1-6; D possibly corresponds to TRBD1 (6 bases). From germline, CDR1 is MNHEY and CDR2 SVGAGI. V lost 2 bases, J lost 3 bases, and 20 bases lay in between. This CDR3 is built from 19 residues. This CDR3 reads CASSYLKGLDSNYNSPLHF. In DNA form, the CDR3 reads TGTGCCAGCAGTTACCTTAAAGGCTTGGACAGTAACTATAATTCACCCCTCCACTTT.